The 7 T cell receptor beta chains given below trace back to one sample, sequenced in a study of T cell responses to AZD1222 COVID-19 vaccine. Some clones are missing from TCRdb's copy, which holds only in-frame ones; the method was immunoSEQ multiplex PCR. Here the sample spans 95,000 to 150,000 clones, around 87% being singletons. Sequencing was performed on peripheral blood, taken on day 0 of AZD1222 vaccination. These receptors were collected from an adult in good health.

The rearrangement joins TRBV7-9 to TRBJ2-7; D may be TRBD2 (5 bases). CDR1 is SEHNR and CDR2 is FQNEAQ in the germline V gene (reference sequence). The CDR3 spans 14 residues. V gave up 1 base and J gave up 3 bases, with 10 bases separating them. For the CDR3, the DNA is TGTGCCAGCAGCTTAGGAGGGAATAGCTACGAGCAGTACTTC. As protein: CASSLGGNSYEQYF.

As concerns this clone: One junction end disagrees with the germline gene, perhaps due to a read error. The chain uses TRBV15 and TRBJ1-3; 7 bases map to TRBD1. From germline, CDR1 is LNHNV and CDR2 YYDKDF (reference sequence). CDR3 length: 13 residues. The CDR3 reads CATSRGHRGRGDF. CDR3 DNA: TGTGCCACCAGCAGGGGCCACAGGGGACGAGGGGATTTT.

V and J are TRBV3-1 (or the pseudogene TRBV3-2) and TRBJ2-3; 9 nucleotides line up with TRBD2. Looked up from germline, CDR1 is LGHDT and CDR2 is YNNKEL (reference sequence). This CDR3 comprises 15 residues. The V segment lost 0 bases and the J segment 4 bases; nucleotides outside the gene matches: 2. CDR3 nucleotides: TGTGCCAGCAGCCAAGAAATAGCGGGGGCAGATACGCAGTATTTT. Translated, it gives CASSQEIAGADTQYF.

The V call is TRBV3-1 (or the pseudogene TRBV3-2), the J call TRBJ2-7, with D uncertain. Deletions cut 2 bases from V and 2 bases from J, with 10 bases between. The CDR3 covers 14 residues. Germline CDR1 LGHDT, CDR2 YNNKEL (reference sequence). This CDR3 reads CASSQFPRAYEQYF. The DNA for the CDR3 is TGTGCCAGCAGCCAATTCCCCAGAGCCTACGAGCAGTACTTC.

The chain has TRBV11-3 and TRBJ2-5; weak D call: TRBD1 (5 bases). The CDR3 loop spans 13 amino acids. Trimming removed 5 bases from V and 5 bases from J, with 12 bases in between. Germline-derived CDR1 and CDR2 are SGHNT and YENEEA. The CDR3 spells CASSATAGETQYF. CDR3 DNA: TGTGCCAGCAGCGCGACAGCTGGCGAGACCCAGTACTTC.

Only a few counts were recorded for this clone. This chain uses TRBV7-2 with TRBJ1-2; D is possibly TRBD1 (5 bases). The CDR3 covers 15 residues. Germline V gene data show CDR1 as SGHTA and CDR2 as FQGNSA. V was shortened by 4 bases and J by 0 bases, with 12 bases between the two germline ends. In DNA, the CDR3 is TGTGCCAGCAGCTGGTCGGGGGGGACTAACTATGGCTACACCTTC. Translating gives CASSWSGGTNYGYTF.

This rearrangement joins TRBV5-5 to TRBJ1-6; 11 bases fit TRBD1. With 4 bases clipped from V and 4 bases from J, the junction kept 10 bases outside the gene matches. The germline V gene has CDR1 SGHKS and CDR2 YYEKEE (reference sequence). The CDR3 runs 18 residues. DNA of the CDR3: TGTGCCAGCAGCCCCACAATGGGGACAGGGGGTTATAATTCACCCCTCCACTTT. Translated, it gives CASSPTMGTGGYNSPLHF.